Listed below are T cell receptor beta chains from one sample, sequenced in a study of cytomegalovirus exposure and HLA in healthy donors. Generated by immunoSEQ multiplex PCR, the TCRdb table keeps only in-frame clones and is missing some. The sample yields roughly 150,000 clones, around 82% seen once. Input material: PBMCs. The receptor set was obtained from a man aged 30 to 39 in good health and CMV-seropositive. Each CDR3 is given with its conserved first and last residue. The order of the fields is V gene, J gene, clone size, D gene, CDR3 protein, CDR3 DNA. A D gene is named only where the DNA matches it firmly. Size tells how often a clone was seen (once, few, many) or the class of an expanded clone, and some rows leave it out.

v_call: TRBV18; j_call: TRBJ2-5; clone_size: .; d_call: .; cdr3_aa: CASSQQDSETQYF; cdr3_nt: TGTGCCAGCTCACAGCAGGATTCAGAGACCCAGTACTTC
v_call: TRBV7-6; j_call: TRBJ2-2; clone_size: .; d_call: .; cdr3_aa: CASSLRRDFLNTGELFF; cdr3_nt: TGTGCCAGCAGCCTGCGCCGGGACTTTCTGAACACCGGGGAGCTGTTTTTT
v_call: TRBV10-3; j_call: TRBJ1-2; clone_size: .; d_call: .; cdr3_aa: CAISAQANPGYTF; cdr3_nt: TGTGCCATCAGTGCTCAGGCCAACCCCGGCTACACCTTC
v_call: TRBV5-6; j_call: TRBJ1-4; clone_size: .; d_call: .; cdr3_aa: CASSISVKREEKLFF; cdr3_nt: TGTGCCAGCAGCATATCGGTCAAACGGGAAGAAAAACTGTTTTTT
v_call: TRBV2; j_call: TRBJ1-2; clone_size: .; d_call: TRBD1; cdr3_aa: CASRGQGGDSSYTF; cdr3_nt: TGTGCCAGCAGGGGACAGGGAGGGGATTCGAGCTACACCTTC
v_call: TRBV7-6; j_call: TRBJ2-7; clone_size: .; d_call: .; cdr3_aa: CASSLELDREQYF; cdr3_nt: TGTGCCAGCAGCTTAGAACTAGATCGCGAGCAGTACTTC
v_call: TRBV5-6; j_call: TRBJ2-1; clone_size: once; d_call: .; cdr3_aa: CASSRTKSRNNEQFF; cdr3_nt: TGTGCCAGCAGCCGCACTAAGAGCCGAAACAATGAGCAGTTCTTC
v_call: TRBV10-3; j_call: TRBJ2-1; clone_size: .; d_call: .; cdr3_aa: CAIGQSSYNEQFF; cdr3_nt: TGTGCCATCGGGCAGAGCTCCTACAATGAGCAGTTCTTC
v_call: TRBV7-3; j_call: TRBJ2-3; clone_size: .; d_call: TRBD1; cdr3_aa: CASSLGQANTDTQYF; cdr3_nt: TGTGCCAGCAGCTTGGGACAGGCCAACACAGATACGCAGTATTTT
v_call: TRBV21-1; j_call: TRBJ2-4; clone_size: .; d_call: .; cdr3_aa: CASSKESGTGQNIQYF; cdr3_nt: TGTGCCAGCAGCAAAGAAAGCGGGACAGGGCAAAACATTCAGTACTTC
v_call: TRBV30; j_call: TRBJ2-1; clone_size: .; d_call: TRBD1; cdr3_aa: CAWSDPGTVYNEQFF; cdr3_nt: TGTGCCTGGAGTGATCCCGGGACAGTTTACAATGAGCAGTTCTTC
v_call: TRBV18; j_call: TRBJ2-7; clone_size: .; d_call: TRBD1; cdr3_aa: CASSPRPQQGAREQYF; cdr3_nt: TGTGCCAGCTCACCTCGACCTCAACAGGGGGCGCGTGAGCAGTACTTC
v_call: TRBV5-1; j_call: TRBJ2-1; clone_size: .; d_call: .; cdr3_aa: CATTPGRGAYNEQFF; cdr3_nt: TGCGCCACCACCCCGGGGCGGGGAGCCTACAATGAGCAGTTCTTC
v_call: TRBV27; j_call: TRBJ1-6; clone_size: .; d_call: .; cdr3_aa: CASSLSGSSYNSPLHF; cdr3_nt: TGTGCCAGCAGTTTATCGGGGAGCTCCTATAATTCACCCCTCCACTTT
v_call: TRBV25-1; j_call: TRBJ2-1; clone_size: .; d_call: .; cdr3_aa: CASSEVWGMGNEQFF; cdr3_nt: TGTGCCAGCAGTGAAGTTTGGGGCATGGGCAATGAGCAGTTCTTC